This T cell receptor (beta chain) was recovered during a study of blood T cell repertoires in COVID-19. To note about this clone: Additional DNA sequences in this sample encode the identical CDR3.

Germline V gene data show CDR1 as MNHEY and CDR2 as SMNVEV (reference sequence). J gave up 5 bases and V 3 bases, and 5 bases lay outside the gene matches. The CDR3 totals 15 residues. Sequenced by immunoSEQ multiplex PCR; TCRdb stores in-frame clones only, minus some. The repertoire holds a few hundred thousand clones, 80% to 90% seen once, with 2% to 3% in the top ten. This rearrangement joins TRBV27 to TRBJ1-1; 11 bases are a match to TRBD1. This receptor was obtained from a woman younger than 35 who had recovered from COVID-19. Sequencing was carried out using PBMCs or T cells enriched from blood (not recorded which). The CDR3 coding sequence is TGTGCCAGCAGTTTGTCCGGGACAGGGGGGACTGAAGCTTTCTTT. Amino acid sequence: CASSLSGTGGTEAFF.